The 25 T cell receptor beta chains reported below all come from one sample, sequenced in a study of OX40 agonist ivuxolimab in advanced cancers. Produced via immunoSEQ multiplex PCR; TCRdb's table is partial and in-frame only. The sample contains some 50,000 clones, around 87% of which appear only once. The sample in question was CD4+ or CD8+ T cells sorted from blood, obtained in a trial of the OX40 agonist ivuxolimab. These TCRs come from an adult with an advanced solid tumor such as melanoma, head and neck, liver or kidney cancer.

Many counts were recorded for this clone. The CDR3 nucleotides are TGTGCCAGCAGTTCCCGGGACAGACCTTCCTACGAGCAGTACTTC. Translated, it gives CASSSRDRPSYEQYF. The rearrangement uses TRBV5-4 and TRBJ2-7; 7 positions match TRBD1. J gave up 1 base and V 5 bases, and 9 bases lay outside the gene matches. The CDR3 has 15 residues. The germline gives CDR1 SGHNT, CDR2 YYREEE (reference sequence).

The chain carries TRBV6-1 and TRBJ2-3, with D possibly being TRBD1 (5 bases). Trimming removed 6 bases from V and 1 base from J, with 8 bases in between. The CDR3 has 13 amino acids. The germline V gene encodes CDR1 MNHNS and CDR2 SASEGT. This chain's CDR3 is CASRGRGTDTQYF. The CDR3 DNA reads as TGTGCCAGCAGGGGCAGGGGCACAGATACGCAGTATTTT.

This clone was recorded only once. J is TRBJ2-1 and V is TRBV9, with 8 bases fitting TRBD2. This CDR3 region has 15 residues. Per germline, CDR1 SGDLS and CDR2 YYNGEE. The junction had 2 bases not matched to a gene; V was cut back by 0 bases and J by 3 bases. CDR3: CASSVEGLDYNEQFF. The CDR3 DNA sequence: TGTGCCAGCAGCGTAGAGGGACTAGACTACAATGAGCAGTTCTTC.

The J gene is TRBJ2-2, the V gene TRBV7-6; D not resolved. CDR1 is SGHVS and CDR2 is FNYEAQ in the germline V gene. There are 14 residues in the CDR3. V was clipped by 5 bases and J by 6 bases, with 13 bases between them. DNA for the CDR3: TGTGCCAGCAGCACCCAACATAGGTCCGGGGAGCTGTTTTTT. Protein: CASSTQHRSGELFF.

The chain recombines TRBV19 with TRBJ1-1; TRBD1 is a possible D gene (5 bases). Trimming left V 4 bases short and J 1 base short, with 7 bases between. This CDR3 spans 13 amino acids. Germline V CDR1 and CDR2: LNHDA, SQIVND (reference sequence). The CDR3 region has the DNA TGTGCCAGTAGTAAGGGGTCGAACACTGAAGCTTTCTTT. Translated: CASSKGSNTEAFF.

The DNA for the CDR3 is TGTGCCAGCAGGGACAGGGGCCGCGAGCAGTACTTC. Translation gives CASRDRGREQYF. The chain links TRBV6-1 to TRBJ2-7, with 9 bases matching TRBD1. CDR1 and CDR2 (germline): MNHNS, SASEGT. The CDR3 length is 12 residues. After removal of 6 bases from V and 6 bases from J, the junction contained 3 bases not matched to a gene.

The rearrangement links TRBV9 to TRBJ1-2; D is unclear. V shed 4 bases and J shed 2 bases, with 18 bases lying between them. CDR3 size: 16 residues. Germline CDR1 reads SGDLS; CDR2 reads YYNGEE. The CDR3 sequence: CASSFSYVPANYGYTF. The CDR3 bases are TGTGCCAGCAGCTTTAGCTATGTCCCAGCCAACTATGGCTACACCTTC.

The chain combines TRBV19 with TRBJ1-2; D is perhaps TRBD1 (6 bases). Germline V lookup: CDR1 LNHDA, CDR2 SQIVND (reference sequence). V lost 4 bases to trimming and J lost 4 bases, with 13 bases between them. There are 14 residues in the CDR3. This CDR3 reads CASSTRTEFYGYTF. CDR3 sequence (DNA): TGTGCCAGTAGTACCAGGACAGAGTTCTATGGCTACACCTTC.

The chain carries TRBV7-2 and TRBJ2-1, with no clear D. The CDR3 has 14 residues. The V gene lost 4 bases and the J gene lost 4 bases, with 11 bases spanning the gap. Germline values: CDR1 SGHTA, CDR2 FQGNSA. CDR3 sequence reads: CASSSATGYNEQFF. The CDR3 DNA reads TGTGCCAGCAGCTCCGCCACGGGTTACAATGAGCAGTTCTTC.

This clone is deemed medium-sized. J is TRBJ2-4 and V is TRBV6-4, with D tentatively TRBD1 (6 bases). Trimming took 8 bases from V and 1 from J, leaving 12 bases between them. This CDR3 comprises 14 residues. Germline V gives CDR1 MRHNA, CDR2 SNTAGT. CDR3 in amino acids: CASGQGRAKNIQYF. The CDR3 coding sequence is TGTGCCAGCGGCCAGGGGCGGGCCAAAAACATTCAGTACTTC.

J is TRBJ2-2 and V is TRBV28; D remains unclear. Looked up from germline, CDR1 is MDHEN and CDR2 is SYDVKM. The CDR3 runs to 13 residues. Trimming left V 3 bases short and J 6 bases short, with 8 bases between. CDR3 sequence reads: CASSLMVAGELFF. DNA for the CDR3: TGTGCCAGCAGTTTGATGGTGGCCGGGGAGCTGTTTTTT.

The chain links TRBV6-6 to TRBJ2-7; 11 bases are a match to TRBD2. CDR1 is MNHNY and CDR2 is SVGAGI in the germline V gene (reference sequence). V was clipped by 6 bases and J by 2 bases; unmatched bases: 3. The CDR3 sequence is 14 residues long. CDR3 in amino acids: CASRRLAGPYEQYF. In DNA form, the CDR3 reads TGTGCCAGCAGACGACTAGCGGGACCCTACGAGCAGTACTTC.

This clone was found a few times. V gene TRBV9 combines with J gene TRBJ2-7; D is unclear. Trimming removed 3 bases from V and 4 bases from J, with 17 bases in between. This CDR3 comprises 15 residues. Germline assignment: CDR1 SGDLS and CDR2 YYNGEE. This CDR3 reads CASSAPGGPSYEQYF. Written as DNA, the CDR3 is TGTGCCAGCAGCGCCCCAGGTGGGCCGTCTTACGAGCAGTACTTC.

V and J are TRBV28 and TRBJ2-4; D may be TRBD1 or TRBD2 (6 bases each). Germline assignment: CDR1 MDHEN and CDR2 SYDVKM. Trimming stripped 5 bases from V and 0 bases from J, with 11 bases between. The CDR3 consists of 15 residues. In nucleotides, the CDR3 is TGTGCCAGCAGTAGGGGGGTGCTAGCCAAAAACATTCAGTACTTC. Translating it yields CASSRGVLAKNIQYF.

The CDR3 region has the DNA TGTGCCAGCACTAAAACCGGGACAGGACGCTACGAGCAGTACTTC. It yields the protein CASTKTGTGRYEQYF. The chain has TRBV2 and TRBJ2-7; 8 nucleotides line up with TRBD1. This CDR3 has 15 amino acids. The junction had 11 bases not matched to a gene; V was cut back by 7 bases and J by 3 bases. CDR1 and CDR2 from the germline V gene are SNHLY and FYNNEI.

The CDR3 spells CASSQDRGSGANVLTF. The DNA for the CDR3 is TGTGCCAGCAGCCAAGATAGGGGCTCTGGGGCCAACGTCCTGACTTTC. This rearrangement joins TRBV4-2 to TRBJ2-6, with a weak D call TRBD1 (5 bases). Germline loops: CDR1 LGHNA, CDR2 YNFKEQ. CDR3 length equals 16 residues. V was pared by 0 bases and J by 0 bases, with 6 bases between.

The gene calls are TRBV15 and TRBJ2-1; D call uncertain. The CDR3 loop spans 11 amino acids. Trimming took off 8 bases at V and 8 bases at J, with 10 bases between the two ends. In germline, CDR1 is LNHNV, CDR2 YYDKDF (reference sequence). CDR3 sequence: CATSFGYEQFF. Written as DNA, the CDR3 is TGTGCCACCTCCTTCGGCTATGAGCAGTTCTTC.

J is TRBJ1-2 and V is TRBV7-2; 8 positions agree with TRBD1. The CDR3 runs 13 residues. The trim removed 4 bases at V and 7 bases at J, leaving 5 bases unmatched. Germline V CDR1 and CDR2: SGHTA, FQGNSA. CDR3 loop: CASSWTGRAGYTF. Written as DNA, the CDR3 is TGTGCCAGCAGCTGGACAGGGAGGGCTGGCTACACCTTC.

The CDR3 nucleotides read TGTGCCAGCAGTTTATCCGGGACAGGGGTTACTGAAGCTTTCTTT. It yields the protein CASSLSGTGVTEAFF. The gene calls are TRBV27 and TRBJ1-1; 10 positions agree with TRBD1. The CDR3 contains 15 residues. Germline V gene lookup returns CDR1 MNHEY and CDR2 SMNVEV (reference sequence). V was pared by 0 bases and J by 5 bases, with 3 bases of the junction left unmatched.

The J gene is TRBJ2-1, the V gene TRBV9; D not certain. The CDR3 is 16 amino acids. V lost 3 bases and J 0 bases, leaving 13 bases between the germline ends. Per germline, CDR1 SGDLS and CDR2 YYNGEE. CDR3 sequence reads: CASSASSSSSYNEQFF. The DNA for the CDR3 is TGTGCCAGCAGCGCCTCCTCCAGCAGCTCCTACAATGAGCAGTTCTTC.

The chain employs TRBV28 and TRBJ1-1; D remains unclear. This CDR3 has 14 amino acids. CDR1 is MDHEN, CDR2 SYDVKM, per germline. Trimming took off 4 bases at V and 6 bases at J, with 15 bases between the two ends. The CDR3, as DNA: TGTGCCAGCAGTTCCTCGGGGTTTGGTGCTGAAGCTTTCTTT. It yields the protein CASSSSGFGAEAFF. The full variable domain, rest sourced from reference TRBV28 and TRBJ1-1, is DVKVTQSSRYLVKRTGEKVFLECVQDMDHENMFWYRQDPGLGLRLIYFSYDVKMKEKGDIPEGYSVSREKKERFSLILESASTNQTSMYLCASSSSGFGAEAFFGQGTRLTVV.

The chain recombines TRBV2 with TRBJ1-1; D perhaps matches TRBD1 (6 bases). The germline CDR1 and CDR2 sequences are SNHLY and FYNNEI. The CDR3 length is 13 residues. The V and J ends lost 6 bases and 1 base respectively, with 9 bases between them. The CDR3 sequence is CASRWTANTEAFF. The CDR3 DNA follows: TGTGCCAGCAGGTGGACAGCGAACACTGAAGCTTTCTTT.

On this clone: The junction does not match germline at one end; this may be a read error. The chain uses TRBV7-7 and TRBJ2-7; D gene uncertain. In germline, CDR1 is SSHAT, CDR2 FNYEAQ (reference sequence). There are 14 residues in the CDR3. CDR3 in DNA: TGTGCTAGCAGCAACCCGCTTCGCCCTTACGAGCAGTACTTC. It translates to CASSNPLRPYEQYF.

To note about this clone: One end of the junction varies from germline; a read error may be responsible. This chain links TRBV2 with TRBJ1-2; D call uncertain. The CDR3 is made up of 12 amino acids. The germline gives CDR1 SNHLY, CDR2 FYNNEI. The CDR3 DNA follows: TGTGCCAGCAGAGAAGCTAACTATGGCTACACCTTC. Its translation: CASREANYGYTF.

This chain links TRBV7-9 with TRBJ2-7; 9 bases agree with TRBD2. Germline V gene sequence: CDR1 SEHNR, CDR2 FQNEAQ (reference sequence). J lost 5 bases, V lost 5 bases, and 10 bases had no gene match. CDR3 length: 15 residues. CDR3 region: CASSLLAGARHEQYF. The CDR3 bases are TGTGCCAGCAGCCTCTTAGCGGGAGCGCGACACGAGCAGTACTTC.